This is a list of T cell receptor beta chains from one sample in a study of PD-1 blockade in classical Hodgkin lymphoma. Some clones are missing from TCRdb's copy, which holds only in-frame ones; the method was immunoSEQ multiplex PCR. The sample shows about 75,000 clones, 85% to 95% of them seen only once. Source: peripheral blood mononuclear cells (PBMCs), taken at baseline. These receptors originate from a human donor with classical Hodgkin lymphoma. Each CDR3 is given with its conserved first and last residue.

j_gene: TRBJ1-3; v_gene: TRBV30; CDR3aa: CAWSVLGGNTIYF
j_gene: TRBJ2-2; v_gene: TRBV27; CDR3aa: CAPRGTSSTGELFF
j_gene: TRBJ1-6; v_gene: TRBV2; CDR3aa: CASSETWQGPNSPLHF
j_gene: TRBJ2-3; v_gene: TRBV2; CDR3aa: CASSADRGYGTDTQYF
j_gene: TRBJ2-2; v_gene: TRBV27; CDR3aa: CASSLLSLGRAGTGELFF
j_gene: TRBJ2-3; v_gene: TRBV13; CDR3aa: CASSLGTVAGSLPDTQYF
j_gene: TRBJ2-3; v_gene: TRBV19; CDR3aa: CASTSDRDITDTQYF
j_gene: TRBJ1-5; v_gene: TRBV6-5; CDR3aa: CASSYQGNQPQHF
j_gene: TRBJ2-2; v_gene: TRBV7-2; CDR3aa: CASSLAGTSGTGELFF
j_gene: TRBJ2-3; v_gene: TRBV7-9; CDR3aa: CASSLGGLALTDTQYF
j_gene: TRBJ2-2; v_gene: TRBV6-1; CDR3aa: CASSEHIGTPTRELFF
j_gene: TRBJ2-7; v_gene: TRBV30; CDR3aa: CAWSTGTGDNEQYF
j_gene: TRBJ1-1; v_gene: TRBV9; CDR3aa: CASSGTAGRLNTEAFF
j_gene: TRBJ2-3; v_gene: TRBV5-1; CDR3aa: CASSFRQPPSTDTQYF
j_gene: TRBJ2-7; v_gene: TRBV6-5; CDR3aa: CASSYEVPGVYEQYF
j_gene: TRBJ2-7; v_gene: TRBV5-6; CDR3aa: CASSFPGEQYF
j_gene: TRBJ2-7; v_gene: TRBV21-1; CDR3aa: CASSLFVSGLPLAEQYF
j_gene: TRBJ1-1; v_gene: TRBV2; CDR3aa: CARSQGASTEAFF
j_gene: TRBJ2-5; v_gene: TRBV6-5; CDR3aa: CASSSPGQETQYF
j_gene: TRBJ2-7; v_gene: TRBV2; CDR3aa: CASSAMPGEDEQYF
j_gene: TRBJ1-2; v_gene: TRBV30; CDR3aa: CAWSVQGNGYGYTF
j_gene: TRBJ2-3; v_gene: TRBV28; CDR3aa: CASLRADTQYF
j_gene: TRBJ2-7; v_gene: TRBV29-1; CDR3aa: CSVEVLAGGRSYEQYF
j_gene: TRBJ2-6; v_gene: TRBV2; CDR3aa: CASVSGPVGANVLTF
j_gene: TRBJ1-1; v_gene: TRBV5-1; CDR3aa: CASSWGQPTDTEAFF
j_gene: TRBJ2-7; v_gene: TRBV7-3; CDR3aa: CASSLRRGGEQYF
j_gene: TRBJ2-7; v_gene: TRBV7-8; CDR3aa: CASSLNQGADEQYF
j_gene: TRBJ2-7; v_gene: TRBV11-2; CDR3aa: CASSLGYLSYEQYF
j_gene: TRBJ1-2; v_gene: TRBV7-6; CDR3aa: CASSLGENYGYTF
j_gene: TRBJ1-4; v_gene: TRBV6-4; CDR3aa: CASSEGSGEYNEKLFF
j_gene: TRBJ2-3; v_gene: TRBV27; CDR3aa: CASSLSGFTDTQYF
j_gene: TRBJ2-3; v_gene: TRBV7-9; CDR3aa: CASSLLGGEIKDTQYF
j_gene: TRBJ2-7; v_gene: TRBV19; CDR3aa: CASSANIYEQYF
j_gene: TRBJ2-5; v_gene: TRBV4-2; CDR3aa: CASSQDRGGARETQYF
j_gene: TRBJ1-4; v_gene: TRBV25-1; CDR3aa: CAGSDSRQGGVEKLFF
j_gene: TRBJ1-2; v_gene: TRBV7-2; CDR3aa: CASSSYRNLYGYTF
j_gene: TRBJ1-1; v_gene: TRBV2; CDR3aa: CASGGLEAFF
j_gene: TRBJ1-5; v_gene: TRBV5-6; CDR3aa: CASSLRDSNQPQHF
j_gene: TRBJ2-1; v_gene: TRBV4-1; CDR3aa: CASSQIMAGALDNEQFF
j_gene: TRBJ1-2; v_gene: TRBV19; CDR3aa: CASSIDRTRIPNYGYTF
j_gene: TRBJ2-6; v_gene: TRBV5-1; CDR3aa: CASSSGDRLFAGANVLTF
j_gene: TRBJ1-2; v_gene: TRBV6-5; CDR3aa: CASSYGKQGLNYGYTF
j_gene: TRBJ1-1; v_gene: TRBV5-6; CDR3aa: CASSFGQSPGAFF
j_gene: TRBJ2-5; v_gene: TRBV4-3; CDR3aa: CASSQVYGSETQYF
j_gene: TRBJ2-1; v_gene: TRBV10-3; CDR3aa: CAISTGTSGVDEQFF
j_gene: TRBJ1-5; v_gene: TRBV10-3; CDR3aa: CAISESITGRSNQPQHF
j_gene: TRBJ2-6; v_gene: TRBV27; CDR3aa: CASGPRGVSGANVLTF
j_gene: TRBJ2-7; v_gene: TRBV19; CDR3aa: CASSVGQGGYEQYF